A single sample gave rise to the 27 T cell receptor beta chains below, sequenced in a study of blood T cells in healthy people across ages. For the second PCR, which ran for about 6 to 11 cycles, a sample-barcoded 5' primer and a J-beta primer mix were used. TCRdb reanalysed the 5' RACE reads using MiXCR and keeps one entry per CDR3 protein. This sample carries roughly 800,000 distinct CDR3 sequences, 20% to 25% of them seen once, and the ten largest clones take more than 3%. The data also belong to a second study, concerning T cells of mothers and their children.

The sequencing input was blood. Every receptor here comes from a boy between 10 and 17 years old in good health.

This chain joins TRBV5-1 and TRBJ2-5, with 7 positions matching TRBD1. V dropped 3 bases and J dropped 2; count of bases not matched to a gene: 10. Germline lookup yields CDR1 SGHRS and CDR2 YFSETQ. CDR3 length: 16 amino acids. The CDR3 sequence: CASSWGSGTAQETQYF. For the CDR3, the DNA is TGCGCCAGCAGCTGGGGATCCGGGACAGCACAAGAGACCCAGTACTTC.

The chain joins TRBV9 to TRBJ2-7; 9 nucleotides agree with TRBD1. The V and J ends lost 3 bases and 7 bases, in that order; junction bases with no gene match: 14. The CDR3 length is 16 residues. Germline CDR1 and CDR2: SGDLS and YYNGEE. CDR3 sequence: CASSGTGTGSAEEQYF. In DNA, the CDR3 is TGTGCCAGCAGCGGCACCGGGACAGGGTCCGCCGAAGAGCAGTACTTC.

The V and J genes are TRBV6-2 or TRBV6-3 and TRBJ2-7; no reliable D call. Per the germline V gene, CDR1 is MNHEY and CDR2 is SVGEGT. This CDR3 comprises 15 residues. V was clipped by 2 bases and J by 3 bases, with 14 bases between them. The CDR3 is CASSYRVDILYEQYF. Written as DNA, the CDR3 is TGTGCCAGCAGTTACAGGGTCGATATCCTCTACGAGCAGTACTTC.

The table lists this clonotype with a few counts. This sequence joins TRBV20-1 and TRBJ2-7; 10 positions agree with TRBD2. Germline V CDR1 and CDR2: DFQATT, SNEGSKA (reference sequence). The CDR3 totals 16 residues. Unmatched junction bases numbered 15, after V lost 1 base and J lost 9 bases. CDR3 amino acids: CSARGSLAGVQARQYF. The CDR3 nucleotides are TGCAGTGCTAGAGGGTCCCTAGCGGGAGTACAGGCTCGGCAGTACTTC.

J is TRBJ2-7 and V is TRBV9; 16 bases line up with TRBD2. CDR1 is SGDLS, CDR2 YYNGEE, per germline. Trimming removed 5 bases from V and 4 bases from J; junction bases left unmatched: 9. The CDR3 loop spans 17 amino acids. Written as DNA, the CDR3 is TGTGCCAGCAGTCCATACGGGACTAGCGGGAGGGGGTACGAGCAGTACTTC. Encoded protein: CASSPYGTSGRGYEQYF.

This clonotype has just a few counts. The gene calls are TRBV7-2 and TRBJ2-5; D could derive from TRBD1 or TRBD2 (5 bases each). The J call could be wrong; TRBJ2-7 is a better fit for the DNA end. In germline, CDR1 is SGHTA, CDR2 FQGNSA. The length of the CDR3 is 15 residues. Here the CDR3 reads CASSMGVWLSYEQYF. The CDR3, as DNA: TGTGCCAGCAGCATGGGGGTTTGGCTCTCCTACGAGCAGTACTTC.

The chain combines TRBV6-6 with TRBJ2-1; TRBD1 matches at 9 bases. The V and J ends lost 6 bases and 8 bases, in that order; junction bases with no gene match: 8. The germline V gene has CDR1 MNHNY and CDR2 SVGAGI (reference sequence). This CDR3 is 14 amino acids long. CDR3 coding DNA: TGTGCCAGCAGAACCAGGACAGGGGATCATGAGCAGTTCTTC. Its translation is CASRTRTGDHEQFF.

The CDR3 DNA follows: TGTGCCAGCAGTTTAGGTGGGGACAGGGACAATCAGCCCCAGCATTTT. As protein: CASSLGGDRDNQPQHF. This rearrangement joins TRBV28 to TRBJ1-5; 9 bases match TRBD1. The CDR3 consists of 16 residues. Trimming cost V 2 bases and J 3 bases; bases outside gene matches: 5. Per the germline V gene, CDR1 is MDHEN and CDR2 is SYDVKM.

The chain carries TRBV6-1 and TRBJ2-5, with 16 positions matching TRBD2. The J call may be mistaken, given a closer DNA end match to TRBJ2-7. This CDR3 is built from 19 residues. From germline, CDR1 is MNHNS and CDR2 SASEGT. CDR3 coding DNA: TGTGCCAGCATCCGGACCGGGACTAGCGGGAGGGAAACCTCCTACGAGCAGTACTTC. It encodes CASIRTGTSGRETSYEQYF.

This clonotype occurred a few times. At one end the junction does not follow the germline gene, possibly because of a read error. The genes are TRBV29-1 and TRBJ2-7; possibly TRBD2 for D (6 bases). The CDR3 sequence is 11 residues long. Looked up from germline, CDR1 is SQVTM and CDR2 is ANQGSEA. The CDR3 coding sequence is TGCAGCGTTGACTCTGAGGGACTGACTATCTTC. Its protein is CSVDSEGLTIF.

The J gene is TRBJ2-3, the V gene TRBV7-9; TRBD1 is a possible D gene (5 bases). The CDR3 is 17 residues long. V lost 1 base to trimming and J lost 3 bases, with 17 bases between them. CDR1 is SEHNR and CDR2 is FQNEAQ in the germline V gene (reference sequence). The DNA of the CDR3 is TGTGCCAGCAGCTTAGGTCCAGGGATGGGCCCTACAGATACGCAGTATTTT. This sequence encodes CASSLGPGMGPTDTQYF.

This clonotype was seen a few times. The chain joins TRBV5-6 to TRBJ2-5, with 11 bases fitting TRBD2. Germline assignment: CDR1 SGHDT and CDR2 YYEEEE. The CDR3 spans 16 residues. With 3 bases clipped from V and 4 bases from J, the junction kept 8 bases outside the gene matches. In DNA form, the CDR3 reads TGTGCCAGCAGCTGGCCACTAGCGGGGGTAGGAGAGACCCAGTACTTC. Protein sequence: CASSWPLAGVGETQYF. Combining the CDR3 with reference TRBV5-6 and TRBJ2-5 gives the whole variable domain DAGVTQSPTHLIKTRGQQVTLRCSPKSGHDTVSWYQQALGQGPQFIFQYYEEEERQRGNFPDRFSGHQFPNYSSELNVNALLLGDSALYLCASSWPLAGVGETQYFGPGTRLLVL.

This rearrangement joins TRBV6-2 or TRBV6-3 to TRBJ2-5; TRBD2 matches at 11 bases. The J call may be faulty, since TRBJ2-7 better matches the DNA end. CDR3 length: 15 residues. CDR1 and CDR2 from the germline V gene are MNHEY and SVGEGT. The CDR3 region has the DNA TGTGCCAGCACCCTAGCGGGAGGAGTCTCCTACGAGCAGTACTTC. It specifies CASTLAGGVSYEQYF.

The genes are TRBV20-1 and TRBJ2-1, with TRBD2 matching 11 bases. This CDR3 contains 14 residues. Trimming took 5 bases from V and 4 from J; bases not matched to a gene: 4. Germline V gives CDR1 DFQATT, CDR2 SNEGSKA (reference sequence). The CDR3, as DNA: TGCAGTGCTCCCGGGACTAGCGGTTACAATGAGCAGTTCTTC. Translating gives CSAPGTSGYNEQFF.

The chain carries TRBV4-3 and TRBJ1-1, with D uncertain. The ends were cut back, 0 bases at V and 2 bases at J, with 10 bases in the middle. The CDR3 contains 15 residues. Looked up from germline, CDR1 is LGHNA and CDR2 is YSLEER. The CDR3 protein is CASSQDPLSNTEAFF. In DNA form, the CDR3 reads TGCGCCAGCAGCCAAGACCCGCTGAGTAACACTGAAGCTTTCTTT.

The table lists this clonotype with a few counts. The junction and the germline gene differ at one end; a read error may be behind it. V usage is TRBV2 and J usage is TRBJ2-7; D remains ambiguous. Germline V gene sequence: CDR1 SNHLY, CDR2 FYNNEI. CDR3 length equals 16 residues. As DNA, the CDR3 is TGTGCCGGCAGTGTGGACCGCCACGTGGGGACCTACGAGCAGTACTTC. The encoded protein is CAGSVDRHVGTYEQYF. Looking up the rest from reference TRBV2 and TRBJ2-7 gives the full variable domain: EPEVTQTPSHQVTQMGQEVILRCVPISNHLYFYWYRQILGQKVEFLVSFYNNEISEKSEIFDDQFSVERPDGSNFTLKIRSTKLEDSAMYFCAGSVDRHVGTYEQYFGPGTRLTVT.

This clonotype has a single count. The V gene is TRBV28, the J gene TRBJ2-7; D uncertain. This CDR3 is 16 amino acids long. Between the trimmed V and J ends, which lost 5 bases and 0 bases, there was a span of 17 bases. Germline-derived CDR1 and CDR2 are MDHEN and SYDVKM. The CDR3, as DNA: TGTGCCAGCAGTGAAGCAGGCTGGGCTAGCTCCTACGAGCAGTACTTC. Protein: CASSEAGWASSYEQYF.

Only a few counts were recorded for this clonotype. The chain carries TRBV12-3 or TRBV12-4 and TRBJ1-6; D gene ambiguous. The CDR3 is 12 amino acids. Trimming took off 1 base at V and 13 bases at J, with 8 bases between the two ends. DNA for the CDR3: TGTGCCAGCAGTTTAGGCCCCTCTCCCCTCCACTTT. Its translation: CASSLGPSPLHF.

This clonotype was seen a handful of times. This rearrangement joins TRBV27 to TRBJ2-1; TRBD1 might be the D (5 bases). V was clipped by 5 bases and J by 8 bases, with 13 bases between them. CDR1 and CDR2 from the germline V gene are MNHEY and SMNVEV (reference sequence). The CDR3 is made up of 13 amino acids. The CDR3 region has the DNA TGTGCCAGCAGTCCTCCTTTCAGGGATGAGCAGTTCTTC. Its translation is CASSPPFRDEQFF.

CDR3 in DNA: TGTGCCACCAGCAGAGATAGACTAGCGGGAGCCGAGCAGTACTTC. It translates to CATSRDRLAGAEQYF. The rearrangement joins TRBV15 to TRBJ2-7; TRBD2 matches at 12 bases. This CDR3 has 15 residues. The V segment lost 0 bases and the J segment 6 bases; nucleotides outside the gene matches: 3. The V gene's germline CDR1 is LNHNV and CDR2 YYDKDF (reference sequence).

V usage is TRBV14 and J usage is TRBJ2-7; D gene ambiguous. Trimming took 0 bases from V and 3 from J, leaving 12 bases between them. From germline, CDR1 is SGHDN and CDR2 FVKESK. CDR3 size: 15 residues. Here the CDR3 reads CASSQDGDLGYEQYF. CDR3 nucleotides: TGTGCCAGCAGCCAAGATGGGGATCTGGGCTACGAGCAGTACTTC.

This clonotype was detected only a few times. The junction shows a germline mismatch at one end, possibly a read error. The chain links TRBV20-1 to TRBJ2-1; D is perhaps TRBD1 (6 bases). There are 13 residues in the CDR3. Germline values: CDR1 DFQATT, CDR2 SNEGSKA (reference sequence). The CDR3: CSAPGVSYNAQFF. The CDR3 DNA is TGCAGTGCTCCAGGGGTTTCGTACAATGCGCAGTTCTTC.

J is TRBJ1-3 and V is TRBV15; D is unresolved. The V end lost 0 bases, the J end lost 7 bases, and 13 bases lay between the germline ends. This CDR3 comprises 15 residues. Looked up from germline, CDR1 is LNHNV and CDR2 is YYDKDF (reference sequence). CDR3 region: CATSRDQNPSNTIYF. The CDR3 DNA is TGTGCCACCAGCAGAGATCAGAATCCCAGCAACACCATATATTTT.

As DNA, the CDR3 is TGTGCCAGCAGCCAGATGCGGGCCGACACTGAAGCTTTCTTT. Translated: CASSQMRADTEAFF. The V call is TRBV5-5, the J call TRBJ1-1; no firm D call. The CDR3 has 14 residues. Germline V lookup: CDR1 SGHKS, CDR2 YYEKEE (reference sequence). V was trimmed by 4 bases and J by 3 bases, leaving 13 bases between them.

The V call is TRBV29-1, the J call TRBJ2-2; no clear D gene. From germline, CDR1 is SQVTM and CDR2 ANQGSEA. The CDR3 is 11 amino acids. V shed 5 bases and J shed 5 bases, with 6 bases lying between them. CDR3 loop: CSVYSTGELFF. The CDR3 nucleotides are TGCAGCGTTTACTCAACCGGGGAGCTGTTTTTT.

This clonotype showed up many times. The V and J genes are TRBV27 and TRBJ2-7; TRBD2 aligns across 8 bases. CDR1 is MNHEY, CDR2 SMNVEV, per germline (reference sequence). This CDR3 has 14 amino acids. V trimming: 0 bases; J trimming: 4 bases; junction bases outside the gene matches: 2. In DNA form, the CDR3 reads TGTGCCAGCAGTTTATCCCGGGGGGGTTACGAGCAGTACTTC. Its translation is CASSLSRGGYEQYF.

The chain recombines TRBV28 with TRBJ2-5; maybe TRBD2 (5 bases). V dropped 7 bases and J dropped 5 bases, with 11 bases sitting between them. CDR1 is MDHEN, CDR2 SYDVKM, per germline. The CDR3 has 12 residues. In nucleotides, the CDR3 is TGTGCCAGCACCACGGGAACGGAGACCCAGTACTTC. Its translation is CASTTGTETQYF.